Shown below are 16 T cell receptor beta chains from a single sample sequenced in a study of cytomegalovirus exposure and HLA in healthy donors. PCR primers comprised 60 Vbeta and 13 Jbeta primers. Clones were sequenced by immunoSEQ multiplex PCR, and TCRdb holds only the in-frame ones, with some missing. Seen in this sample are 45,000 to 55,000 clones; the ten most common clones hold approximately 10%. The sequenced material came from PBMCs. Receptors originate from a woman aged 50 to 65 in good health and CMV-seropositive.

The J gene is TRBJ2-4, the V gene TRBV19, with 12 bases lining up with TRBD2. V gave up 9 bases and J gave up 3 bases; unmatched junction bases: 3. There are 14 residues in the CDR3. Germline V gives CDR1 LNHDA, CDR2 SQIVND (reference sequence). The CDR3 protein is CARPLAGGKNIQYF. DNA of the CDR3: TGTGCCAGGCCACTAGCGGGGGGCAAAAACATTCAGTACTTC.

The chain recombines TRBV5-1 with TRBJ1-2; 8 nucleotides agree with TRBD1. Germline V gene data show CDR1 as SGHRS and CDR2 as YFSETQ. V was pared by 3 bases and J by 6 bases, with 10 bases of the junction left unmatched. This CDR3 has 15 amino acids. The CDR3 loop is CASSSTGAARDGYTF. The DNA of the CDR3 is TGCGCCAGCAGCTCGACAGGGGCCGCCCGGGATGGCTACACCTTC.

The chain employs TRBV7-2 and TRBJ1-2, with a weak D call TRBD1 (6 bases). Germline-derived CDR1 and CDR2 are SGHTA and FQGNSA. V lost 5 bases, J lost 8 bases, and 27 bases lay in between. The CDR3 is 17 amino acids. The CDR3 DNA reads as TGTGCCAGCAGCCCCCGAGGGGGAGCGGATACTCCGGGAGGCTACACCTTC. Its protein is CASSPRGGADTPGGYTF.

The chain couples TRBV9 to TRBJ2-7, with 9 bases matching TRBD2. The CDR3 length is 15 residues. Germline V lookup: CDR1 SGDLS, CDR2 YYNGEE. V shed 4 bases, J shed 7 bases, and the junction held 12 bases outside the gene matches. The CDR3 nucleotides are TGTGCCAGCAGCCCAGTGACTAGCGGCCCTCTGGAGCAGTACTTC. Translation: CASSPVTSGPLEQYF.

The chain is built from TRBV27 and TRBJ2-3; 7 nucleotides align to TRBD2. Germline loops: CDR1 MNHEY, CDR2 SMNVEV (reference sequence). With V trimmed by 7 bases and J by 3 bases, 4 bases remained unmatched. The CDR3 spans 13 residues. Written as DNA, the CDR3 is TGTGCCAGCATGAAACTAGCGACAGATACGCAGTATTTT. This translates into CASMKLATDTQYF.

V and J are TRBV7-2 and TRBJ2-3; weak D call: TRBD2 (6 bases). V was cut by 1 base and J by 0 bases, with 11 bases left in between. Germline assignment: CDR1 SGHTA and CDR2 FQGNSA. This CDR3 has 16 residues. The CDR3 DNA follows: TGTGCCAGCAGCTTAGTCGGGGGATCTAGCACAGATACGCAGTATTTT. Its protein product is CASSLVGGSSTDTQYF.

The chain links TRBV5-5 to TRBJ2-5; possibly TRBD2 for D (6 bases). Per the germline V gene, CDR1 is SGHKS and CDR2 is YYEKEE (reference sequence). CDR3 length: 13 residues. The V gene lost 0 bases and the J gene lost 5 bases, with 8 bases spanning the gap. The CDR3, as DNA: TGTGCCAGCAGCTTGGCCCTAGCGGAGACCCAGTACTTC. It is translated as CASSLALAETQYF.

The chain joins TRBV5-4 to TRBJ1-1; possibly TRBD1 for D (5 bases). The CDR3 consists of 14 residues. The V end lost 1 base, the J end lost 3 bases, and 10 bases lay between the germline ends. Per the germline V gene, CDR1 is SGHNT and CDR2 is YYREEE (reference sequence). The DNA for the CDR3 is TGTGCCAGCAGCTTGTTAAGGGGCGACACTGAAGCTTTCTTT. Translated: CASSLLRGDTEAFF.

The V gene is TRBV6-5, the J gene TRBJ2-5, with D tentatively TRBD2 (5 bases). This CDR3 has 11 amino acids. Trimming stripped 5 bases from V and 7 bases from J, with 8 bases between. Germline V gene sequence: CDR1 MNHEY, CDR2 SVGAGI. The CDR3 spells CASSRGWTQYF. CDR3 DNA: TGTGCCAGCAGTAGAGGGTGGACCCAGTACTTC.

The chain is built from TRBV30 and TRBJ1-4, with D unclear. This CDR3 contains 13 residues. V was trimmed by 4 bases and J by 7 bases, leaving 13 bases between them. Germline V gene lookup returns CDR1 GTSNPN and CDR2 SVGIG (reference sequence). The CDR3 region is CAWMRAVGEKLFF. The CDR3 DNA is TGTGCCTGGATGCGGGCAGTTGGTGAAAAACTGTTTTTT.

V and J are TRBV5-1 and TRBJ2-7; the match to TRBD1 covers 9 bases. J lost 6 bases, V lost 5 bases, and 12 bases had no gene match. The CDR3 sequence is 15 residues long. CDR1 and CDR2 from the germline V gene are SGHRS and YFSETQ. CDR3 loop: CASSLDPGQGSEQYF. In nucleotides, the CDR3 is TGCGCCAGCAGTTTAGATCCGGGACAGGGATCCGAGCAGTACTTC.

The rearrangement joins TRBV27 to TRBJ1-6; 9 bases map to TRBD1. Germline CDR1 is MNHEY and CDR2 is SMNVEV (reference sequence). The ends lost 6 bases at V and 8 bases at J; junction bases unmatched: 5. This CDR3 has 14 amino acids. The CDR3 bases are TGTGCCAGCAGGAGACAGGGGGAGCATTCACCCCTCCACTTT. Translating it yields CASRRQGEHSPLHF.

This chain links TRBV5-1 with TRBJ2-3; D remains unclear. Per germline, CDR1 SGHRS and CDR2 YFSETQ. This CDR3 has 12 residues. V lost 3 bases and J 5 bases, leaving 7 bases between the germline ends. The CDR3 sequence is CASSSQVDTQYF. CDR3 nucleotides: TGCGCCAGCAGCTCGCAGGTAGATACGCAGTATTTT.

The rearrangement joins TRBV5-8 to TRBJ1-5, with 9 nucleotides matching TRBD1. Germline V gene sequence: CDR1 SGHTS, CDR2 YDEGEE. The CDR3 consists of 19 residues. V lost 0 bases to trimming and J lost 0 bases; unmatched junction nucleotides: 10. The CDR3 region has the DNA TGTGCCAGCAGCTTGGTACAGGGGGCGGCCGGTTATAGCAATCAGCCCCAGCATTTT. Protein: CASSLVQGAAGYSNQPQHF.

The rearrangement links TRBV5-4 to TRBJ2-3; D is undetermined. V lost 2 bases and J lost 4, with 8 bases in between. Germline values: CDR1 SGHNT, CDR2 YYREEE (reference sequence). This CDR3 contains 13 residues. DNA for the CDR3: TGTGCCAGCAGCTTTTCTGCGTCAGATACGCAGTATTTT. This gives the protein CASSFSASDTQYF.

Concerning this clone: Different DNA sequences within this sample yield the same CDR3. CDR3 loop: CASSQGGGWFPQNTEAFF. The DNA for the CDR3 is TGTGCATCCAGCCAGGGAGGAGGATGGTTCCCTCAGAACACTGAAGCTTTCTTT. This chain uses TRBV13 with TRBJ1-1; weak D call: TRBD1 (5 bases). The length of the CDR3 is 18 residues. Germline loops: CDR1 PRHDT, CDR2 FYEKMQ (reference sequence).